Given below is one T cell receptor (beta chain) in context. The sample originates from a study of identifying expanded T cells in peripheral blood. The repertoire was sequenced with immunoSEQ multiplex PCR; TCRdb's copy has only in-frame clones and lacks some. The sample holds tens of thousands of clones, around 90% seen once. Germline CDR1 SNHLY, CDR2 FYNNEI. Trimming left V 2 bases short and J 0 bases short, with 12 bases between. CDR3 size: 16 residues. J is TRBJ2-3 and V is TRBV2, with D tentatively TRBD2 (5 bases). Sequenced: blood. This sequence was found in a person aged 18 to 69 in good health. The CDR3 region has the DNA TGTGCCAGCAGTGAACGACCTAGCCCTAGCACAGATACGCAGTATTTT. This codes for CASSERPSPSTDTQYF.